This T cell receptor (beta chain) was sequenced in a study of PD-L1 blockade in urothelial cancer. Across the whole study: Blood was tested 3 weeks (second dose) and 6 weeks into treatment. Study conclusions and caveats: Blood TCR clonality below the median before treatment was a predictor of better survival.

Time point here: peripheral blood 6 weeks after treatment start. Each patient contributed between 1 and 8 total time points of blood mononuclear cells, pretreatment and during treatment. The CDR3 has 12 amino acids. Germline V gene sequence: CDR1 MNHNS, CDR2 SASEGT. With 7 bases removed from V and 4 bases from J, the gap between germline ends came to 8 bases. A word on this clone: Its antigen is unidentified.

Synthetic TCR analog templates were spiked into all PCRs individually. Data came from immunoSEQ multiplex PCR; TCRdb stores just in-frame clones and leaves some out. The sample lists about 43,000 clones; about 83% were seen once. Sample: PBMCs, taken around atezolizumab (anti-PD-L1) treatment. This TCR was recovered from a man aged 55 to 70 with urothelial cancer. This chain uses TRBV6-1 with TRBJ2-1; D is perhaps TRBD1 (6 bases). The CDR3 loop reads CASNRDYNEQFF. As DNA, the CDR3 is TGTGCCAGCAACAGGGATTACAATGAGCAGTTCTTC.